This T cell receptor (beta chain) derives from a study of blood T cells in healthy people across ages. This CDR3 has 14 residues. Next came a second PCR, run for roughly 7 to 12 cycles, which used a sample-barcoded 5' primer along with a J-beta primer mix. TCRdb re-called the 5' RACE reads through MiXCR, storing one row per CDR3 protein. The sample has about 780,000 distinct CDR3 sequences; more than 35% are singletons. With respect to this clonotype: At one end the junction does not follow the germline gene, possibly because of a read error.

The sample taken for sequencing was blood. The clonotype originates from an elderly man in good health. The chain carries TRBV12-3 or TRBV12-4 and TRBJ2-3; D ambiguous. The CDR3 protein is CASSFAVSTDAQYF. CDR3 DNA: TGTGCCAGCAGTTTCGCAGTGAGCACAGATGCGCAGTATTTT.